Shown below are 13 T cell receptor beta chains from a single sample sequenced in a study of OX40 agonist ivuxolimab in advanced cancers. Sequenced by immunoSEQ multiplex PCR; TCRdb stores in-frame clones only, minus some. The table lists approximately 46,000 clones, 60% to 80% of them singletons, with 2.6% in the top ten. Sequenced material: CD4+ or CD8+ T cells sorted from blood, taken in a trial of the OX40 agonist ivuxolimab. Every receptor here comes from an adult with an advanced solid tumor such as melanoma, head and neck, liver or kidney cancer.

The chain employs TRBV6-6 and TRBJ1-4, with D possibly TRBD1 on 5 matching bases. From germline, CDR1 is MNHNY and CDR2 SVGAGI (reference sequence). V lost 0 bases to trimming and J lost 8 bases, with 7 bases between them. The length of the CDR3 is 13 residues. Written as DNA, the CDR3 is TGTGCCAGCAGTTACTCTTCAGGGGAAAAACTGTTTTTT. Protein sequence: CASSYSSGEKLFF.

The chain has TRBV5-5 and TRBJ1-5; D remains ambiguous. Germline values: CDR1 SGHKS, CDR2 YYEKEE (reference sequence). V was clipped by 1 base and J by 5 bases, with 16 bases between them. This CDR3 comprises 16 residues. The DNA of the CDR3 is TGTGCCAGCAGCTTGAGGGAAGGTCTGGGCTATCAGCCCCAGCATTTT. As protein: CASSLREGLGYQPQHF. The variable domain in full, completed from reference TRBV5-5 and TRBJ1-5, reads DAGVTQSPTHLIKTRGQQVTLRCSPISGHKSVSWYQQVLGQGPQFIFQYYEKEERGRGNFPDRFSARQFPNYSSELNVNALLLGDSALYLCASSLREGLGYQPQHFGDGTRLSIL.

V gene TRBV5-1 combines with J gene TRBJ2-2; 7 positions match TRBD2. The J segment lost 1 base and the V segment lost 3 bases, leaving 3 bases of the junction unmatched. Germline-derived CDR1 and CDR2 are SGHRS and YFSETQ. This CDR3 comprises 15 residues. The CDR3 sequence: CASSWGLLNTGELFF. CDR3 sequence (DNA): TGCGCCAGCAGCTGGGGACTATTGAACACCGGGGAGCTGTTTTTT.

This rearrangement joins TRBV9 to TRBJ1-1; D perhaps matches TRBD1 (6 bases). V shed 0 bases and J shed 0 bases, with 15 bases lying between them. Per germline, CDR1 SGDLS and CDR2 YYNGEE. The CDR3 is 17 residues long. CDR3 sequence: CASSVDGRGTMNTEAFF. CDR3 nucleotide sequence: TGTGCCAGCAGCGTAGACGGCAGGGGTACAATGAACACTGAAGCTTTCTTT.

Sample share makes this clone medium-sized. The gene calls are TRBV9 and TRBJ1-1, with D unresolved. Trimming left V 4 bases short and J 4 bases short, with 17 bases between. Per the germline V gene, CDR1 is SGDLS and CDR2 is YYNGEE. This CDR3 is built from 15 residues. The CDR3 coding sequence is TGTGCCAGCAGCCCGCTGATGAGGGAGGGCACTGAAGCTTTCTTT. It is translated as CASSPLMREGTEAFF.

This sequence joins TRBV7-8 and TRBJ1-2; 8 positions match TRBD1. Germline CDR1 reads SGHVS; CDR2 reads FQNEAQ. Trimming removed 2 bases from V and 1 base from J; junction bases left unmatched: 6. CDR3 length equals 16 residues. The CDR3 is CASSLKTGVDNYGYTF. The CDR3, as DNA: TGTGCCAGCAGCTTAAAGACAGGGGTCGATAACTATGGCTACACCTTC.

The V gene is TRBV2, the J gene TRBJ2-7; no firm D call. This CDR3 is 13 amino acids long. With 6 bases removed from V and 2 bases from J, the gap between germline ends came to 11 bases. Germline V CDR1 and CDR2: SNHLY, FYNNEI. CDR3 DNA sequence: TGTGCCAGCAGGGCCGACTTTACCTACGAGCAGTACTTC. Amino acids: CASRADFTYEQYF.

V gene TRBV18 combines with J gene TRBJ2-1; weak D call: TRBD1 (5 bases). The CDR3 runs to 13 residues. V was pared by 4 bases and J by 4 bases, with 8 bases between. CDR1 KGHSH and CDR2 LQKENI come from the germline V gene. The CDR3 loop reads CASSLGLYNEQFF. The CDR3 bases are TGTGCCAGCTCACTGGGGCTATACAATGAGCAGTTCTTC.

In this sample, this clone turned up a few times. The J gene is TRBJ1-6, the V gene TRBV15, with D maybe TRBD1 (5 bases). The CDR3 has 13 amino acids. The V end lost 2 bases, the J end lost 6 bases, and 5 bases lay between the germline ends. In germline, CDR1 is LNHNV, CDR2 YYDKDF (reference sequence). CDR3 in DNA: TGTGCCACCAGCAGACAGGGTAATTCACCCCTCCACTTT. This sequence encodes CATSRQGNSPLHF.

The V call is TRBV10-3, the J call TRBJ2-1, with 8 nucleotides matching TRBD1. Per the germline V gene, CDR1 is ENHRY and CDR2 is SYGVKD. J was trimmed by 8 bases and V by 7 bases; bases with no gene match: 13. The CDR3 has 15 residues. CDR3 DNA sequence: TGTGCCATCACCGTTTCCCCGACAGGGGCAGATGAGCAGTTCTTC. This sequence encodes CAITVSPTGADEQFF.

The V and J genes are TRBV5-1 and TRBJ1-2, with 9 bases identical to TRBD1. The CDR3 spans 13 residues. Germline trimming cut 2 bases from V and 6 bases from J; bases unmatched to any gene: 2. CDR1 and CDR2 from the germline V gene are SGHRS and YFSETQ. The CDR3 spells CASSFTGGNGYTF. The CDR3, as DNA: TGCGCCAGCAGCTTTACAGGGGGCAATGGCTACACCTTC.

The J gene is TRBJ2-7, the V gene TRBV7-3; D gene unclear. From germline, CDR1 is SGHTA and CDR2 FQGTGA. There are 13 residues in the CDR3. Trimming removed 2 bases at V and 0 bases at J, with 5 bases between. DNA of the CDR3: TGTGCCAGCAGCTTAGGCCGCTCCTACGAGCAGTACTTC. It is translated as CASSLGRSYEQYF.

Only one count was recorded for this clone. The chain uses TRBV28 and TRBJ2-5; D not certain. V was cut by 5 bases and J by 0 bases, with 10 bases left in between. This CDR3 comprises 14 residues. Germline CDR1 and CDR2: MDHEN and SYDVKM. CDR3 residues: CASSEAEDQETQYF. DNA of the CDR3: TGTGCCAGCAGTGAAGCCGAAGACCAAGAGACCCAGTACTTC.